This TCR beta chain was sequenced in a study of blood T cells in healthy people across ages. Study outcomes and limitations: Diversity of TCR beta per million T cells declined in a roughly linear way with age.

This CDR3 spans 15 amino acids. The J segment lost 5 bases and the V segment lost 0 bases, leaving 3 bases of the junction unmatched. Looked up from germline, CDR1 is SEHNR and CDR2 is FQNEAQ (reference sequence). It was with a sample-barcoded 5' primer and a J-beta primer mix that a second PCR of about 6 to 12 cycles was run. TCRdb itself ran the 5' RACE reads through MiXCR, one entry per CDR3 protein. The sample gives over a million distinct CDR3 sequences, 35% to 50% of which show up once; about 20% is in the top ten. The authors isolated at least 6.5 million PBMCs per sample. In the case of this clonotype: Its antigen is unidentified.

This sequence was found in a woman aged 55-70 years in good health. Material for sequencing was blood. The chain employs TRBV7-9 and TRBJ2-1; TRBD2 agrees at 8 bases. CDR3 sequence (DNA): TGTGCCAGCAGCTTAGCTTGGACTAGCCACAATGAGCAGTTCTTC. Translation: CASSLAWTSHNEQFF.